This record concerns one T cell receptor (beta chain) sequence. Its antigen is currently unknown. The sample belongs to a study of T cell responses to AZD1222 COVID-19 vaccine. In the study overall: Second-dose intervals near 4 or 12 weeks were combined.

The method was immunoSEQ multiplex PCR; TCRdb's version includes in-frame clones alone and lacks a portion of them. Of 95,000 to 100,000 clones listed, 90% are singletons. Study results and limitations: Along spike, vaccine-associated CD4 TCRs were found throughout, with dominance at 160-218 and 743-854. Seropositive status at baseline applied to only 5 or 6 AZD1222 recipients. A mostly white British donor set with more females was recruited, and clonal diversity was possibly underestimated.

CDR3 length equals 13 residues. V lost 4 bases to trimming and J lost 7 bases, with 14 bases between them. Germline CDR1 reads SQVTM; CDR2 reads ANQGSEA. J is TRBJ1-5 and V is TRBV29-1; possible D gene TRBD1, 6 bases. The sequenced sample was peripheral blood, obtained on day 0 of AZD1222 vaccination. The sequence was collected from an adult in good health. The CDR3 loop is CSVAGARGQPQHF. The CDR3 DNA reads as TGCAGCGTTGCGGGGGCCCGGGGGCAGCCCCAGCATTTT.